A selection of T cell receptor beta chains follows, all from one sample in a study of T cell changes during pregnancy in multiple sclerosis. Clones were read by immunoSEQ multiplex PCR, and TCRdb kept only the in-frame ones, dropping some. The sample holds approximately 74,000 clones; approximately 90% are singletons and the top ten take around 3.2%. Here the sequenced sample was peripheral blood, taken before pregnancy. All receptors derive from a female donor with multiple sclerosis, enrolled in a pregnancy study. The CDR3 runs from the conserved cysteine through the conserved F or W. Fields, in order: CDR3 DNA, CDR3 protein, clone size, J gene, V gene, D gene. D genes are given only for firm matches. Size tells how often a clone was seen (once, few, many) or the class of an expanded clone, and some rows leave it out.

DNA: TGTGCCAGCAGTGAAGGACAGTCCAATCAGCCCCAGCATTTT; CDR3: CASSEGQSNQPQHF; size: NA; J: TRBJ1-5; V: TRBV6-1; D: NA
DNA: TGTGCCAGCTCACGACAGGGGGACGAGCAGCCCCAGCATTTT; CDR3: CASSRQGDEQPQHF; size: NA; J: TRBJ1-5; V: TRBV18; D: TRBD1
DNA: TGTGCCAGCAGCTCGATCCTCTACGGTAGGGGCAATGAGCAGTTCTTC; CDR3: CASSSILYGRGNEQFF; size: NA; J: TRBJ2-1; V: TRBV7-2; D: NA
DNA: TGTGCCAGCAGCGTTCTAGCGGGGGTGGGCAATGAGCAGTTCTTC; CDR3: CASSVLAGVGNEQFF; size: NA; J: TRBJ2-1; V: TRBV6-1; D: TRBD2
DNA: TGTGCCAGCAGCTTGTGGGGGACAGGGGATCAGCCCCAGCATTTT; CDR3: CASSLWGTGDQPQHF; size: NA; J: TRBJ1-5; V: TRBV5-5; D: TRBD1
DNA: TGTGCCAGCAGCTTAGAGTCTAGCGGGAGTAGTTTCTCCTACGAGCAGTACTTC; CDR3: CASSLESSGSSFSYEQYF; size: once; J: TRBJ2-7; V: TRBV11-2; D: TRBD2
DNA: TGTGCCTGGGTCCCTGTGATTGGCGGGAGGGTAACCTACGAGCAGTACTTC; CDR3: CAWVPVIGGRVTYEQYF; size: NA; J: TRBJ2-7; V: TRBV30; D: TRBD2
DNA: TGCAGTGCCATGGGAACAGGGGACCAGTTCTTC; CDR3: CSAMGTGDQFF; size: NA; J: TRBJ2-1; V: TRBV20-1; D: TRBD1
DNA: TGCAGCGTTCGGGACAGGGGCCCCGGGGAGCTGTTTTTT; CDR3: CSVRDRGPGELFF; size: NA; J: TRBJ2-2; V: TRBV29-1; D: TRBD1
DNA: TGTGCCAGCAGGGGCGGGGGAAGCACAGATACGCAGTATTTT; CDR3: CASRGGGSTDTQYF; size: NA; J: TRBJ2-3; V: TRBV6-1; D: TRBD2
DNA: TGTGCCAGCAGCGTGGACACCAACACTGAAGCTTTCTTT; CDR3: CASSVDTNTEAFF; size: once; J: TRBJ1-1; V: TRBV7-9; D: NA
DNA: TGTGCCAGCATGGCCGGACAGTCTTTGAACACTGAAGCTTTCTTT; CDR3: CASMAGQSLNTEAFF; size: NA; J: TRBJ1-1; V: TRBV28; D: NA
DNA: TGTGCCAGCAGCCAGGACAGGGGGAGTTCACCCCTCCACTTT; CDR3: CASSQDRGSSPLHF; size: NA; J: TRBJ1-6; V: TRBV7-9; D: TRBD1
DNA: TGTGCCAGTAGTACGACAACTCCTAACTATGGCTACACCTTC; CDR3: CASSTTTPNYGYTF; size: NA; J: TRBJ1-2; V: TRBV19; D: NA
DNA: TGTGCCAGCAGCCAAAACAGGGGTACTAATGAAAAACTGTTTTTT; CDR3: CASSQNRGTNEKLFF; size: NA; J: TRBJ1-4; V: TRBV4-2; D: TRBD1
DNA: TGCACCAGCAGCCAAGTGAGTGTTGGGAGGGCCCATGTTAATGAGCAGTTCTTC; CDR3: CTSSQVSVGRAHVNEQFF; size: NA; J: TRBJ2-1; V: TRBV1; D: NA
DNA: TGTGCCAGCAGTTATCAAGACAGGGAAGGCTACACCTTC; CDR3: CASSYQDREGYTF; size: NA; J: TRBJ1-2; V: TRBV6-6; D: TRBD1
DNA: TGTGCCAGTAACTACAGGGAACATCAGCCCCAGCATTTT; CDR3: CASNYREHQPQHF; size: NA; J: TRBJ1-5; V: TRBV19; D: NA
DNA: TGTGCCGGCTTCCACAGGGGCAGTAACACTGAAGCTTTCTTT; CDR3: CAGFHRGSNTEAFF; size: NA; J: TRBJ1-1; V: TRBV5-4; D: TRBD1
DNA: TGTGCCAGCAGTGGGGCCGGAGAGACCCAGTACTTC; CDR3: CASSGAGETQYF; size: NA; J: TRBJ2-5; V: TRBV6-5; D: NA
DNA: TGTGCCTGGAGAGAAGTATCGGGCACTGAAGCTTTCTTT; CDR3: CAWREVSGTEAFF; size: few; J: TRBJ1-1; V: TRBV30; D: NA
DNA: TGTGCCAGCAGCTTGATGGCCGCGGAGAACACTGAAGCTTTCTTT; CDR3: CASSLMAAENTEAFF; size: NA; J: TRBJ1-1; V: TRBV5-5; D: NA
DNA: TGTGCCAGCAGTACAGGGTATGGCTACACCTTT; CDR3: CASSTGYGYTF; size: NA; J: TRBJ1-2; V: TRBV25-1; D: NA
DNA: TGTGCCAGCAGCTTGTGGACTAGCGGCCGCGGGTGGAATGAGCAGTTCTTC; CDR3: CASSLWTSGRGWNEQFF; size: NA; J: TRBJ2-1; V: TRBV5-6; D: TRBD2
DNA: TGCAGCCCTAGCATAGCGGGCGGCACAGATACGCAGTATTTT; CDR3: CSPSIAGGTDTQYF; size: NA; J: TRBJ2-3; V: TRBV29-1; D: TRBD2
DNA: TGTGCCGCACGGGGGAGGACAGGGGATGGCTACACCTTC; CDR3: CAARGRTGDGYTF; size: NA; J: TRBJ1-2; V: TRBV10-3; D: TRBD1